The present entry profiles one TCR beta chain with its context. The sample originates from a study of blood T cell repertoires in COVID-19. Data came from immunoSEQ multiplex PCR; TCRdb stores just in-frame clones and leaves some out. The sample has 300,000 to 400,000 clones; over 90% are singletons. Clinical history reported by participants formed the basis on which cohorts were assigned. CDR1 MGHRA and CDR2 YSYEKL come from the germline V gene. The CDR3 runs 14 residues. J lost 4 bases, V lost 2 bases, and 3 bases had no gene match. The source material was PBMCs or T cells enriched from blood (not recorded which). This receptor was obtained from a woman aged 25 to 39 who had been exposed to COVID-19. The chain combines TRBV4-1 with TRBJ2-3; TRBD1 matches 7 bases. For the CDR3, the DNA is TGCGCCAGCAGCCAATCCGGGACAGCAGATACGCAGTATTTT. This codes for CASSQSGTADTQYF.